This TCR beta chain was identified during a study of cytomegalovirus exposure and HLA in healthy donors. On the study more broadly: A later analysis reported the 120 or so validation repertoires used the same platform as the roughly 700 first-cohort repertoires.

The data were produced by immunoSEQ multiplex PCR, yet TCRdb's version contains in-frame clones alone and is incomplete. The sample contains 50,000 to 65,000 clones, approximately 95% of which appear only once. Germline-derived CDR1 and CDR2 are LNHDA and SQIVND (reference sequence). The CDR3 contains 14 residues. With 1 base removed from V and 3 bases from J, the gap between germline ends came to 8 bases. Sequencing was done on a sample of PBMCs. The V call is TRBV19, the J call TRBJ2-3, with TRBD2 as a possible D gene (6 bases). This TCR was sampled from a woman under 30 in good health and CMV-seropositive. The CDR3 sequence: CASSIAGDTDTQYF. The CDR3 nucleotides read TGTGCCAGTAGTATAGCGGGGGATACAGATACGCAGTATTTT.